This is a list of T cell receptor beta chains from one sample in a study of blood T cell repertoires in COVID-19. This table comes from immunoSEQ multiplex PCR, and its TCRdb copy is limited to in-frame clones, with some not included. The sample lists about 93,000 clones; around 86% were seen once. The sample taken for sequencing was peripheral blood. The receptors derive from a man in his 60s with COVID-19, enrolled during active disease. Both conserved end residues are part of each CDR3. The order of the fields is clone size, J gene, D gene, V gene, CDR3 protein, CDR3 DNA. A D gene is named only where the DNA matches it firmly. Only some rows state a clone size, as once, few, many or a class for expanded clones.

. TRBJ1-5 TRBD1 TRBV19 CASSIDWTGNNQPQHF TGTGCCAGTAGTATAGATTGGACAGGCAACAATCAGCCCCAGCATTTT
. TRBJ2-7 TRBD2 TRBV7-2 CASSTGLAGYEQYF TGTGCCAGCAGCACGGGACTAGCGGGTTACGAGCAGTACTTC
. TRBJ2-7 TRBD1 TRBV6-6 CASRDGTGSSYEQYF TGTGCCAGCAGAGACGGGACAGGGAGCTCCTACGAGCAGTACTTC
. TRBJ2-1 . TRBV6-1 CASSEATRLNNEQFF TGTGCCAGCAGTGAAGCGACTCGGCTCAACAATGAGCAGTTCTTC
. TRBJ2-3 . TRBV27 CASVRGHLSTDTQYF TGTGCCAGCGTTCGAGGGCACCTGAGCACAGATACGCAGTATTTT
. TRBJ1-4 TRBD1 TRBV10-3 CATGQGDNEKLFF TGTGCCACTGGACAGGGTGATAATGAAAAACTGTTTTTT
. TRBJ2-5 TRBD1 TRBV28 CASSWTGTVAQETQYF TGTGCCAGCAGTTGGACAGGGACAGTCGCCCAGGAGACCCAGTACTTC
few TRBJ2-7 TRBD2 TRBV5-1 CASSLQGLAGSEQYF TGCGCCAGCAGCTTACAAGGACTAGCTGGGAGCGAGCAGTACTTC
. TRBJ2-7 TRBD2 TRBV3-1/TRBV3-2 CASSQAGGNEQYF TGTGCCAGCAGCCAAGCGGGAGGGAACGAGCAGTACTTC
. TRBJ2-2 TRBD1 TRBV5-1 CASRTTGPTGELFF TGCGCCAGCAGGACGACAGGGCCAACCGGGGAGCTGTTTTTT
. TRBJ1-6 . TRBV5-1 CASSGEVDNSPLHF TGCGCCAGCAGCGGAGAGGTAGACAATTCACCCCTCCACTTT
. TRBJ1-1 . TRBV19 CASSIGGGGTEAFF TGTGCCAGTAGTATAGGGGGGGGCGGCACTGAAGCTTTCTTT
. TRBJ2-2 . TRBV11-1 CASSPQGAGELFF TGTGCCAGCAGCCCCCAGGGCGCCGGGGAGCTGTTTTTT
. TRBJ1-1 TRBD1 TRBV9 CASSPQTGGNTEAFF TGTGCCAGCAGCCCGCAGACAGGGGGCAACACTGAAGCTTTCTTT
. TRBJ2-3 . TRBV14 CATSGITDTQYF TGTGCCACATCGGGGATCACAGATACGCAGTATTTT
. TRBJ2-2 TRBD2 TRBV4-3 CASSPLAGDTGELFF TGCGCCAGCAGCCCTCTAGCGGGAGACACCGGGGAGCTGTTTTTT
few TRBJ2-7 TRBD1 TRBV6-5 CASSYGTGVNEQYF TGTGCCAGCAGTTACGGGACAGGGGTAAACGAGCAGTACTTC
. TRBJ2-7 TRBD1 TRBV7-9 CASSAVPDRGYEQYF TGTGCCAGCAGCGCAGTCCCCGACAGGGGGTACGAGCAGTACTTC
. TRBJ1-5 . TRBV6-4 CASSDPPDSPKNYSNQPQHF TGTGCCAGCAGTGACCCTCCGGACAGTCCGAAGAACTACAGCAATCAGCCCCAGCATTTT